The next 8 T cell receptor beta chains were all read from a single sample in a study of a mutant IDH1 vaccine in newly diagnosed glioma. Sequencing used immunoSEQ multiplex PCR; TCRdb keeps in-frame clones, though not all of them. Here the sample spans 25,000 to 35,000 clones, around 89% being singletons. Noted time point: week 23, last vaccination. In every dose of vaccine, 300 ug of mutant IDH1 20-mer peptide was given alongside topical imiquimod. These TCRs' antigens remain unknown. This material consisted of PBMCs, taken from a glioma patient whose treatment included an IDH1 peptide vaccine. The origin of the receptors is a man aged 35 to 55 with glioma.

The chain carries TRBV28 and TRBJ1-5, with D tentatively TRBD1 (5 bases). Germline V CDR1 and CDR2: MDHEN, SYDVKM. V lost 5 bases to trimming and J lost 11 bases, with 19 bases between them. CDR3 length: 14 amino acids. The CDR3 nucleotides are TGTGCCAGCAGTCCGCAGACAGACCGGCGGGCCCAGCATTTT. Translating it yields CASSPQTDRRAQHF.

The V gene is TRBV7-2, the J gene TRBJ1-2, with D unclear. The CDR3 consists of 15 residues. V dropped 0 bases and J dropped 5 bases, with 13 bases sitting between them. Germline lookup yields CDR1 SGHTA and CDR2 FQGNSA. CDR3 residues: CASSLAGSSSYGYTF. CDR3 DNA sequence: TGTGCCAGCAGCTTAGCGGGGTCCAGTTCATATGGCTACACCTTC.

V is TRBV19 and J is TRBJ2-1; TRBD2 agrees at 14 bases. The V gene end was trimmed by 2 bases and the J gene end by 3 bases; junction bases not matched to a gene: 12. Germline V CDR1 and CDR2: LNHDA, SQIVND (reference sequence). The CDR3 covers 20 residues. CDR3 in amino acids: CASSIIEGLAGVPGYNEQFF. CDR3 in DNA: TGTGCCAGTAGTATAATTGAGGGACTAGCGGGAGTTCCTGGCTACAATGAGCAGTTCTTC.

The rearrangement joins TRBV7-3 to TRBJ1-1; 8 bases fit TRBD1. The V segment lost 4 bases and the J segment 0 bases; nucleotides outside the gene matches: 1. The CDR3 runs 14 residues. Germline V gives CDR1 SGHTA, CDR2 FQGTGA. This CDR3 reads CASSSTGVNTEAFF. The CDR3 DNA is TGTGCCAGCAGCTCGACAGGGGTGAACACTGAAGCTTTCTTT.

The V and J genes are TRBV7-9 and TRBJ2-1; D call uncertain. V lost 6 bases and J lost 7, with 7 bases in between. The CDR3 totals 11 residues. From germline, CDR1 is SEHNR and CDR2 FQNEAQ (reference sequence). In DNA, the CDR3 is TGTGCCAGCAGGCCTAGGAATGAGCAGTTCTTC. Residues: CASRPRNEQFF.

This clone appeared a single time. J is TRBJ2-3 and V is TRBV7-2; D tentatively reads TRBD1 or TRBD2 (7 bases each). The CDR3 extends over 17 amino acids. Trimming stripped 5 bases from V and 3 bases from J, with 21 bases between. Germline V gene lookup returns CDR1 SGHTA and CDR2 FQGNSA. This CDR3 reads CASSPRGGLGETDTQYF. DNA of the CDR3: TGTGCCAGCAGCCCCAGGGGGGGACTTGGGGAAACAGATACGCAGTATTTT.

This clone was recorded once. The chain carries TRBV19 and TRBJ2-1, with D hard to call. This CDR3 has 15 residues. Trimming pared 2 bases from V and 7 bases from J, leaving 15 bases between. The germline V gene has CDR1 LNHDA and CDR2 SQIVND (reference sequence). In DNA form, the CDR3 reads TGTGCCAGTAGTATATGGAATGGCCCCGCGAATGAGCAGTTCTTC. As protein: CASSIWNGPANEQFF.

This sequence joins TRBV10-3 and TRBJ2-1; D is unresolved. CDR3 length equals 11 residues. Between the trimmed V and J ends, which lost 5 bases and 5 bases, there was a span of 4 bases. CDR1 ENHRY and CDR2 SYGVKD come from the germline V gene. DNA of the CDR3: TGTGCCATCAGTCAGAACAATGAGCAGTTCTTC. This translates into CAISQNNEQFF.